This T cell receptor (beta chain) was identified during a study of cytomegalovirus exposure and HLA in healthy donors (dated by TCRdb to between 2016 and 2019). Regarding the complete study: According to a later analysis, one platform produced both the 110 or so validation repertoires and the roughly 650 repertoires of the first cohort. The study aimed to test whether signatures of past pathogen exposure could be identified by cataloging public T cell receptors. Along with the roughly 670-subject first cohort, a separate validation cohort of over 90 different subjects was used. The study combined high-throughput TCR immunosequencing, statistical association of individual TCRs with disease status, and machine learning to predict cytomegalovirus infection status.

The donors were included in the validation cohort of some 110 subjects, a group kept apart from the approximately 670-subject first cohort. The CDR3 starts with the cysteine, ends with the phenylalanine, and has 13 residues. CDR3 DNA only is kept here, 39 bases in frame from base 1. CDR1 and CDR2 (SEHNR, FQNEAQ) derive from the germline V gene (reference sequence). V sheds 5 bases and J sheds 2 bases, leaving 9 bases between their ends. Libraries came from the immunoSEQ multiplex PCR assay. As for how the authors treated the data: To diagnose cytomegalovirus status from the catalog of TCR beta chain sequences, a statistical classification framework was built. TCRdb re-hosts the immuneACCESS table, in-frame sequences only. Its copies lack some clones; in the studies checked, an unresolved V gene accounts for under half of them, and the cause for the rest is not known. V, J and clone size were drawn from that table, and D and trimming were deduced from the DNA. This sample lists about 180,000 clones; roughly 85% were detected once. The ten largest clones represent 16% of the sample.

Worth noting for this clone: Its target antigen remains unknown. No qualities accompany the bases; no much larger clone lies one base away.

General study outcomes and caveats: Three of the identified cytomegalovirus-associated TCR beta chains were confirmed in vitro to be specific for cytomegalovirus antigens. The authors suggested that the approach could potentially be extended to other disease states and immunological phenotypes. Cytomegalovirus status was reported to be diagnosed by the classifier with high specificity and sensitivity in both the original and validation cohorts. While some public TCRs were present in many individuals, most TCR sequences turned up only very rarely across donors. A later analysis found that TCRs clustered in the first cohort also tended to co-occur in the approximately 120 validation repertoires, with approximately 95% of cluster scores above 0. A later analysis lacked HLA typing for the validation cohort, so it scored co-occurrence in that cohort across all 120 repertoires. The study gave a list of around 170 TCR beta chains associated with cytomegalovirus.

Sequencing used PBMCs. The receptor was derived from a man between 18 and 35 years old in good health and CMV-seropositive. The rearrangement joined TRBV7-9 to TRBJ2-5, with the identity of the D gene unclear. The nucleotide sequence is TGTGCCAGCAGCCCGATGGAGCAAGAGACCCAGTACTTC. Its product reads: CASSPMEQETQYF.